This T cell receptor (beta chain) was found in a study of T cell responses to AZD1222 COVID-19 vaccine. The sample holds one count of this clone. CDR1 is MNHEY, CDR2 SVGEGT, per germline. This CDR3 has 15 residues. Trimming shortened V by 6 bases and J by 6 bases, and 21 bases separated the two germline ends. The table came from immunoSEQ multiplex PCR; TCRdb's copy has only in-frame clones and leaves some out. This table holds fewer than 200,000 clones, just over 85% found once. The sample was peripheral blood, taken 28 days after the second AZD1222 dose. The TCR was taken from an adult who received the AZD1222 COVID-19 vaccine. This chain connects TRBV6-2 or TRBV6-3 to TRBJ2-7; the D gene is possibly TRBD2 (6 bases). The DNA for the CDR3 is TGTGCCAGCAGCCCCCCAGTGAGGGGAGGCGGCGAGCAGTACTTC. Amino acid sequence: CASSPPVRGGGEQYF.